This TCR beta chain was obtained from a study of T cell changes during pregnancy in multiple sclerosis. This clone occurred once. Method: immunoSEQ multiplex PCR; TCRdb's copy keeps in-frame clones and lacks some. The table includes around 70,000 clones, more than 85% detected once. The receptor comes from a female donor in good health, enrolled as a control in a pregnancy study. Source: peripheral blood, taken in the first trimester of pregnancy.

The CDR3 sequence: CASSQGTGAYNEQFF. The DNA for the CDR3 is TGTGCCAGCAGCCAGGGGACAGGGGCCTACAATGAGCAGTTCTTC. The chain has TRBV7-6 and TRBJ2-1; 10 nucleotides agree with TRBD1. The germline CDR1 and CDR2 sequences are SGHVS and FNYEAQ. The CDR3 consists of 15 residues. Trimming at V came to 5 bases and at J to 2 bases, leaving 3 bases not matched to a gene. The full variable domain, in which reference TRBV7-6 and TRBJ2-1 provide the parts outside the CDR3, is GAGVSQSPRYKVTKRGQDVALRCDPISGHVSLYWYRQALGQGPEFLTYFNYEAQQDKSGLPNDRFSAERPEGSISTLTIQRTEQRDSAMYRCASSQGTGAYNEQFFGPGTRLTVL.